The 26 T cell receptor beta chains reported below all come from one sample, sequenced in a study of T cell responses to AZD1222 COVID-19 vaccine. Sequenced by immunoSEQ multiplex PCR; TCRdb stores in-frame clones only, minus some. The sample lists 55,000 to 85,000 clones, 65% to 85% seen once, with around 9.8% in the top ten. Sequenced material: peripheral blood, taken on day 0 of AZD1222 vaccination. The receptors come from an adult in good health.

A few counts support this clone. The chain links TRBV30 to TRBJ1-2; TRBD1 aligns across 12 bases. The CDR3 loop spans 15 amino acids. The germline gives CDR1 GTSNPN, CDR2 SVGIG (reference sequence). V shed 8 bases and J 7 bases; nucleotides not matched to a gene: 14. Here the CDR3 DNA reads TGTGCCGTTCTTGGGGACAGGGGGCAAATAGGTGGCTACACCTTC. Amino acid sequence: CAVLGDRGQIGGYTF.

Only one count was recorded for this clone. The J gene is TRBJ2-5, the V gene TRBV10-2; 7 bases match TRBD2. The length of the CDR3 is 14 residues. The germline gives CDR1 WSHSY, CDR2 SAAADI. Trimming at V came to 0 bases and at J to 7 bases, leaving 5 bases not matched to a gene. The CDR3 bases are TGCGCCAGCAGTGAGTCGGGGGGGGAAGGGACCCAGTACTTC. It is translated as CASSESGGEGTQYF.

This clone was detected only a few times. The chain is built from TRBV4-2 and TRBJ1-2; 8 nucleotides agree with TRBD1. The CDR3 extends over 14 amino acids. The junction had 5 bases not matched to a gene; V was cut back by 8 bases and J by 0 bases. Germline V gene lookup returns CDR1 LGHNA and CDR2 YNFKEQ. The CDR3: CASGGQGANYGYTF. The CDR3 DNA sequence: TGTGCCAGCGGCGGACAGGGAGCTAACTATGGCTACACCTTC.

Here the CDR3 DNA reads TGTGCCAGCAGTGAATACGTGTCGAACACTGAAGCTTTCTTT. Its protein is CASSEYVSNTEAFF. The rearrangement links TRBV6-1 to TRBJ1-1; D gene ambiguous. Trimming pared 2 bases from V and 1 base from J, leaving 8 bases between. The CDR3 contains 14 residues. Germline V gene data show CDR1 as MNHNS and CDR2 as SASEGT.

The chain joins TRBV30 to TRBJ1-3; a weak D match, TRBD1 (5 bases). V was trimmed by 0 bases and J by 0 bases, leaving 12 bases between them. The CDR3 loop spans 16 amino acids. Germline assignment: CDR1 GTSNPN and CDR2 SVGIG (reference sequence). The CDR3 DNA is TGTGCCTGGAGTGTAACAGGCACCTCCTCTGGAAACACCATATATTTT. This translates into CAWSVTGTSSGNTIYF.

The gene calls are TRBV2 and TRBJ1-3, with unresolved D. Looked up from germline, CDR1 is SNHLY and CDR2 is FYNNEI. The V end was cut by 9 bases, the J end by 0 bases, with 9 bases between. The CDR3 sequence is 13 residues long. The CDR3 nucleotides are TGTGCCAGGTCGCCTGTCTCTGGAAACACCATATATTTT. Translation: CARSPVSGNTIYF.

V gene TRBV28 combines with J gene TRBJ1-5; D call uncertain. The germline CDR1 and CDR2 sequences are MDHEN and SYDVKM. CDR3 length equals 11 residues. V was clipped by 2 bases and J by 9 bases, with 5 bases between them. CDR3 nucleotides: TGTGCCAGCAGTTTAGAGGGGCCCCAGCATTTT. It is translated as CASSLEGPQHF.

The table lists this clone with a count of one. The chain has TRBV3-1 (or the pseudogene TRBV3-2) and TRBJ2-3; the D gene could be TRBD1 or TRBD2 (6 bases each). V shed 7 bases and J shed 2 bases, with 16 bases lying between them. Per germline, CDR1 LGHDT and CDR2 YNNKEL (reference sequence). The CDR3 consists of 15 residues. The DNA for the CDR3 is TGTGCCAGCACCCCGGGGGCCCTCGACACAGATACGCAGTATTTT. Encoded protein: CASTPGALDTDTQYF.

The chain is built from TRBV11-3 and TRBJ2-2, with a possible D match to TRBD2 (5 bases). The germline gives CDR1 SGHNT, CDR2 YENEEA. Trimming pared 5 bases from V and 0 bases from J, leaving 13 bases between. The CDR3 has 16 amino acids. CDR3 sequence (DNA): TGTGCCAGCAGCCCGAGGGCCGGAACGAACACCGGGGAGCTGTTTTTT. This sequence encodes CASSPRAGTNTGELFF.

CDR3 protein: CAWNQGGETQYF. The CDR3 DNA reads TGTGCCTGGAACCAGGGGGGCGAGACCCAGTACTTC. The chain has TRBV30 and TRBJ2-5; the D gene is possibly TRBD1 (7 bases). The CDR3 contains 12 residues. CDR1 is GTSNPN and CDR2 is SVGIG in the germline V gene (reference sequence). V dropped 4 bases and J dropped 5 bases, with 11 bases sitting between them.

The CDR3 reads CASSFDSSYGYTF. The CDR3 nucleotides are TGTGCCAGCAGTTTCGACTCCAGCTATGGCTACACCTTC. The chain has TRBV5-6 and TRBJ1-2; the D is unclear. Germline V CDR1 and CDR2: SGHDT, YYEEEE. This CDR3 spans 13 amino acids. Trimming removed 5 bases from V and 4 bases from J, with 12 bases in between.

The V gene is TRBV28, the J gene TRBJ1-6; tentative D call: TRBD1 (6 bases). V was trimmed by 6 bases and J by 9 bases, leaving 30 bases between them. The CDR3 extends over 19 amino acids. Per germline, CDR1 MDHEN and CDR2 SYDVKM. The CDR3 nucleotides are TGTGCCAGCAGCTCCGGGGAGGGGGTGATCACTGGTTTATTTTCACCCCTCCACTTT. Translating gives CASSSGEGVITGLFSPLHF.

The chain recombines TRBV28 with TRBJ2-7, with 8 bases matching TRBD2. The CDR3 is 16 amino acids. With V trimmed by 5 bases and J by 2 bases, 11 bases remained unmatched. Germline V gives CDR1 MDHEN, CDR2 SYDVKM. The CDR3 loop reads CASSLPLTGGPYEQYF. The DNA for the CDR3 is TGTGCCAGCAGTCTCCCGTTGACGGGGGGGCCCTACGAGCAGTACTTC.

The chain has TRBV19 and TRBJ1-5; a weak D match, TRBD1 (5 bases). There are 19 residues in the CDR3. Trimming took 4 bases from V and 5 from J, leaving 27 bases between them. Germline lookup yields CDR1 LNHDA and CDR2 SQIVND (reference sequence). The CDR3 spells CASSNRRTTGLISYQPQHF. As DNA, the CDR3 is TGTGCCAGTAGTAACCGGCGGACAACGGGTCTCATCAGCTATCAGCCCCAGCATTTT.

The V call is TRBV7-2, the J call TRBJ1-1; 8 bases fit TRBD1. Germline trimming cut 7 bases from V and 1 base from J; bases unmatched to any gene: 5. The CDR3 loop spans 14 amino acids. Germline V gene data show CDR1 as SGHTA and CDR2 as FQGNSA. The CDR3 nucleotides read TGTGCCAGCAAAGCCGGGACAGGGAACACTGAAGCTTTCTTT. Translated, it gives CASKAGTGNTEAFF.

The chain links TRBV30 to TRBJ1-5; the D gene is possibly TRBD1 (6 bases). The germline V gene has CDR1 GTSNPN and CDR2 SVGIG (reference sequence). This CDR3 is built from 15 residues. Trimming removed 0 bases at V and 7 bases at J, with 16 bases between. CDR3 loop: CAWSVLRGRGQPQHF. CDR3 in DNA: TGTGCCTGGAGTGTTCTCAGGGGACGCGGGCAGCCCCAGCATTTT. Complete variable domain (other parts from reference TRBV30 and TRBJ1-5): SQTIHQWPATLVQPVGSPLSLECTVEGTSNPNLYWYRQAAGRGLQLLFYSVGIGQISSEVPQNLSASRPQDRQFILSSKKLLLSDSGFYLCAWSVLRGRGQPQHFGDGTRLSIL.

The chain couples TRBV23-1 to TRBJ1-2; TRBD1 might be the D (5 bases). TRBV23-1 is placed among ORFs of uncertain function. CDR3 length equals 16 residues. V was shortened by 0 bases and J by 7 bases, with 18 bases between the two germline ends. CDR3 amino acids: CASSQSKGRGVCGYTF. DNA for the CDR3: TGCGCCAGCAGTCAATCGAAGGGGCGAGGAGTCTGTGGCTACACCTTC.

In this sample, this clone turned up once. In DNA, the CDR3 is TGTGCCAGCAGCCGAACCGGGACGGACAGCTCCTACGAGCAGTACTTC. Translating it yields CASSRTGTDSSYEQYF. The chain has TRBV7-9 and TRBJ2-7, with D maybe TRBD1 (6 bases). With 5 bases removed from V and 0 bases from J, the gap between germline ends came to 17 bases. Per germline, CDR1 SEHNR and CDR2 FQNEAQ (reference sequence). This CDR3 contains 16 residues.

The chain couples TRBV19 to TRBJ1-5; 8 positions match TRBD1. The CDR3 is 15 residues long. Germline CDR1 reads LNHDA; CDR2 reads SQIVND (reference sequence). The V gene end was trimmed by 3 bases and the J gene end by 5 bases; junction bases not matched to a gene: 6. Here the CDR3 reads CASSIWQGAHQPQHF. In DNA form, the CDR3 reads TGTGCCAGTAGTATCTGGCAGGGGGCCCATCAGCCCCAGCATTTT.

The chain joins TRBV12-3 or TRBV12-4 to TRBJ1-2; D is possibly TRBD1 (6 bases). Trimming left V 6 bases short and J 5 bases short, with 10 bases between. The CDR3 has 12 amino acids. The CDR3 region has the DNA TGTGCCAGCAGCCCAGGGGCTTATGGCTACACCTTC. This sequence encodes CASSPGAYGYTF.

The chain links TRBV2 to TRBJ1-1, with 7 bases aligning to TRBD1. Germline V CDR1 and CDR2: SNHLY, FYNNEI. The CDR3 totals 14 residues. Germline trimming cut 5 bases from V and 1 base from J; bases unmatched to any gene: 4. The CDR3 nucleotides read TGTGCCAGCAGTCTCCGACAGGGGAACACTGAAGCTTTCTTT. Translated: CASSLRQGNTEAFF.

This clone was seen a single time. This chain's CDR3 is CASGKGQNTEAFF. The CDR3 nucleotides are TGTGCCAGCGGGAAAGGGCAGAACACTGAAGCTTTCTTT. This chain uses TRBV9 with TRBJ1-1; D unclear. Germline CDR1 and CDR2: SGDLS and YYNGEE. The CDR3 is 13 residues long. V was cut by 7 bases and J by 1 base, with 11 bases left in between.

The genes are TRBV5-5 and TRBJ1-2, with 9 nucleotides matching TRBD1. This CDR3 has 15 residues. Trimming took 5 bases from V and 2 from J; bases not matched to a gene: 7. Germline CDR1 SGHKS, CDR2 YYEKEE (reference sequence). DNA of the CDR3: TGTGCCAGCAGTCGAAGGGACAGGGAGAACTATGGCTACACCTTC. Translation gives CASSRRDRENYGYTF.

The chain is built from TRBV10-3 and TRBJ2-1; 8 nucleotides agree with TRBD1. The CDR3 contains 15 residues. Per germline, CDR1 ENHRY and CDR2 SYGVKD. V was pared by 6 bases and J by 3 bases, with 7 bases of the junction left unmatched. CDR3 nucleotides: TGTGCCATCAGCGGAGACAGGGGAGGCTACAATGAGCAGTTCTTC. Translated, it gives CAISGDRGGYNEQFF.

The chain couples TRBV7-9 to TRBJ1-1; no clear D gene. Trimming took 5 bases from V and 0 from J, leaving 10 bases between them. This CDR3 is 14 amino acids long. Germline V gene data show CDR1 as SEHNR and CDR2 as FQNEAQ (reference sequence). The CDR3 is CASSQSGLNTEAFF. The CDR3 DNA follows: TGTGCCAGCAGCCAATCCGGCCTGAACACTGAAGCTTTCTTT.

The chain joins TRBV21-1 to TRBJ2-3; TRBD2 was called by the table and not checked on the DNA. TRBV21-1 is marked as a pseudogene. The CDR3 length is 15 residues. This chain's CDR3 is CASSKVETGGDTQYF. As DNA, the CDR3 is TGTGCCAGCAGCAAAGTCGAGACGGGGGGTGATACGCAGTATTTT.